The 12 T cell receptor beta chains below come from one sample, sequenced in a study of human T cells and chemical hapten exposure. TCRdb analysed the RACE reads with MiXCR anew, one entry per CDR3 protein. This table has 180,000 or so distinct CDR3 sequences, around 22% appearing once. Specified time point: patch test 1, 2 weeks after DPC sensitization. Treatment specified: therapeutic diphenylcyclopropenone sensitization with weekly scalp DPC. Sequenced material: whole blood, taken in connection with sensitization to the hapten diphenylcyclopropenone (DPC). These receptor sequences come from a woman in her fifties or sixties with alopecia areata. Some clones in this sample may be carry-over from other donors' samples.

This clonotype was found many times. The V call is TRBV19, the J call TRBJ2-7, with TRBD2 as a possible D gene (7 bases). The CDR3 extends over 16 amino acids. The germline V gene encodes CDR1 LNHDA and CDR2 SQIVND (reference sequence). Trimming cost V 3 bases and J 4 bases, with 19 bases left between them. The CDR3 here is CASSISARGRLYEQYF. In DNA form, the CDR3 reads TGTGCCAGTAGTATCTCGGCGCGGGGGCGTCTTTACGAGCAGTACTTC.

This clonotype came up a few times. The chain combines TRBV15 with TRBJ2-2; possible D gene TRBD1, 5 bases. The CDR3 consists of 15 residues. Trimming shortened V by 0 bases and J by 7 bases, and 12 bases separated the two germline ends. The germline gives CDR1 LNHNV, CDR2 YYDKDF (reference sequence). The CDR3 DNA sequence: TGTGCCACCAGCAGAGATCAGGGCAGGGTCGGGGAGCTGTTTTTT. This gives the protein CATSRDQGRVGELFF.

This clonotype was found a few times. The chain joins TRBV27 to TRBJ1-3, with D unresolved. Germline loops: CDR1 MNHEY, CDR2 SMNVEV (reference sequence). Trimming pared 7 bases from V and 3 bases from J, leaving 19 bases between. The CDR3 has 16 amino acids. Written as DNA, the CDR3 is TGTGCCAGCATCTTCGGAAGGGAGTTGGGTGGAAACACCATATATTTT. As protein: CASIFGRELGGNTIYF.

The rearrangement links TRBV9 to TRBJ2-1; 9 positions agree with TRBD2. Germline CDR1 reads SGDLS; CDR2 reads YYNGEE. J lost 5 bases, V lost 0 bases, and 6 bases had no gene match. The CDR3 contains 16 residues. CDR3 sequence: CASSVDPRGRDNEQFF. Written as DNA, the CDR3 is TGTGCCAGCAGCGTAGATCCGCGCGGGAGGGACAATGAGCAGTTCTTC.

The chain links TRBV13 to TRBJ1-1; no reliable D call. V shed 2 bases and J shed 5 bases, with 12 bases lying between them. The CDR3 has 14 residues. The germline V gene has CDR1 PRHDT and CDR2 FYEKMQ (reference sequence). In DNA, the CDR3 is TGTGCCAGCAGCTTAAGCCTGGTAAATACTGAAGCTTTCTTT. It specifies CASSLSLVNTEAFF.

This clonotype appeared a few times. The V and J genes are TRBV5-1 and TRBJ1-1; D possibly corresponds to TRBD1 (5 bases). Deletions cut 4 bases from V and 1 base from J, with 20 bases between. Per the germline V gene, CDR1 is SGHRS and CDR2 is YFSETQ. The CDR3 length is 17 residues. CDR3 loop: CASSQGLMYGANTEAFF. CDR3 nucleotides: TGCGCCAGCAGCCAGGGTTTGATGTACGGGGCGAACACTGAAGCTTTCTTT.

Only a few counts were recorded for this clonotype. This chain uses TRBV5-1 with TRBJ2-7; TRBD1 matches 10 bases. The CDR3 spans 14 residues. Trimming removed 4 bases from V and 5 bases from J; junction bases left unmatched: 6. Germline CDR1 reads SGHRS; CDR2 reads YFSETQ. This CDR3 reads CASSPPGQGNEQYF. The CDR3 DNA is TGCGCCAGCAGCCCACCGGGACAGGGGAACGAGCAGTACTTC.

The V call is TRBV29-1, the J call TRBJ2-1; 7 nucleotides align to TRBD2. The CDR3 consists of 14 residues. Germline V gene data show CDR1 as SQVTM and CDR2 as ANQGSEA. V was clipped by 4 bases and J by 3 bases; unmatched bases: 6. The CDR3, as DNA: TGCAGCGTTGCTAGCGGCGACCTCTACAATGAGCAGTTCTTC. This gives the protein CSVASGDLYNEQFF.

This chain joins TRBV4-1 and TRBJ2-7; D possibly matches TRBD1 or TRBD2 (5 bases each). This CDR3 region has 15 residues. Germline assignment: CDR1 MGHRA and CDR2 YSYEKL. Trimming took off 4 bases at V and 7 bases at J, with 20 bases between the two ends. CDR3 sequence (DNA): TGCGCCAGCAGCCGAGAACCGGGACCCGGGGAGGAGCAGTACTTC. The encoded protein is CASSREPGPGEEQYF.

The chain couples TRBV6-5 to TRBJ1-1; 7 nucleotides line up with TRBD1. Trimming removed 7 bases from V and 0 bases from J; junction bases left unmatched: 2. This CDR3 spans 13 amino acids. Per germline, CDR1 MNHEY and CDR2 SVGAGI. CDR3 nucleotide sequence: TGTGCCAGCACAAGGGGGCTGAACACTGAAGCTTTCTTT. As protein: CASTRGLNTEAFF.

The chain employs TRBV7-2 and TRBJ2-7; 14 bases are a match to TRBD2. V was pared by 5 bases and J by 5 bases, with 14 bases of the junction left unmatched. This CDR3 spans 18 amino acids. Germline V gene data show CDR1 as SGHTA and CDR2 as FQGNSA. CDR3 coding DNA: TGTGCCAGCAGCCTTGGACTAGCGGGAGGCCCCCTCGCGGACGAGCAGTACTTC. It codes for CASSLGLAGGPLADEQYF.

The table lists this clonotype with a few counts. The CDR3 here is CASSSPGTGLFSGANVLTF. Written as DNA, the CDR3 is TGTGCCAGCAGCTCCCCCGGGACAGGGCTTTTCTCTGGGGCCAACGTCCTGACTTTC. V and J are TRBV7-9 and TRBJ2-6, with 9 positions matching TRBD1. The CDR3 is 19 residues long. Losses at the gene ends were 4 bases for V and 0 bases for J; bases not matched to a gene: 10. In germline, CDR1 is SEHNR, CDR2 FQNEAQ (reference sequence).